This TCR beta chain is from a study of OX40 agonist ivuxolimab in advanced cancers. Turning to the study itself: As their treatment, patients were administered ivuxolimab, an agonistic anti-OX40 (CD134) antibody. A male proportion of 82.7% was recorded, with mean age around 60 years and range roughly 23 to 79.

To note about this clone: Its target is unknown.

V was cut by 0 bases and J by 3 bases, with 8 bases left in between. Per the germline V gene, CDR1 is SEHNR and CDR2 is FQNEAQ (reference sequence). The CDR3 totals 14 residues. Findings and limits, study-wide: The study observed clonal expansion of CD4+ and CD8+ blood T cells by week 6 at 0.1 to 3.0 mg/kg. The average count of expanded clones was higher among CD8+ T cells than among CD4+.

The repertoire was sequenced with immunoSEQ multiplex PCR; TCRdb's copy has only in-frame clones and lacks some. The sample holds under 85,000 clones; 86% are singletons and the top ten take approximately 8%. The sequences come from CD4+ or CD8+ T cells sorted from blood, collected in a trial of the OX40 agonist ivuxolimab. This clonotype was obtained from an adult with an advanced solid tumor such as melanoma, head and neck, liver or kidney cancer. V is TRBV7-9 and J is TRBJ2-5; D unclear. Here the CDR3 DNA reads TGTGCCAGCAGCTTAGCGCAACGGGAAGAGACCCAGTACTTC. This codes for CASSLAQREETQYF.